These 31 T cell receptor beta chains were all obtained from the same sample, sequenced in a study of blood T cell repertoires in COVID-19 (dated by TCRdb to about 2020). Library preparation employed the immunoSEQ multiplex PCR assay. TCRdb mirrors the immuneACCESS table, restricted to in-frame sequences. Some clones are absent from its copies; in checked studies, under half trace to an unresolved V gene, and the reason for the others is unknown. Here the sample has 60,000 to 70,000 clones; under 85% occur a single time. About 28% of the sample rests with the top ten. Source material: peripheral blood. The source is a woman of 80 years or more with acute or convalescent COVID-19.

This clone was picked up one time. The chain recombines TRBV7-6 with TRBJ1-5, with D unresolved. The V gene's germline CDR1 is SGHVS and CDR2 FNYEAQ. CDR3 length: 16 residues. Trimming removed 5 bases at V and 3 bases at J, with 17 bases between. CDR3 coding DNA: TGTGCCAGCAGCCTCAATCCGGGTTCTTACAATCAGCCCCAGCATTTT. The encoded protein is CASSLNPGSYNQPQHF.

Here the CDR3 reads CASRGTSGRSYEQYF. The CDR3 region has the DNA TGTGCCAGCAGAGGGACTAGCGGGAGATCCTACGAGCAGTACTTC. J is TRBJ2-7 and V is TRBV2, with TRBD2 identical over 14 bases. V shed 6 bases and J 1 base; nucleotides not matched to a gene: 2. The CDR3 is made up of 15 amino acids. CDR1 is SNHLY and CDR2 is FYNNEI in the germline V gene.

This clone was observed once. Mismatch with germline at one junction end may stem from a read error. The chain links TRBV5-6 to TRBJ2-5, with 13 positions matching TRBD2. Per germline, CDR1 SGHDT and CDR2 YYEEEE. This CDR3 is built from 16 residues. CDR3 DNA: TGTGCCAGCAGCTTGGGACTAGCGGGAGGCCCATTCAGGGGGGACTTC. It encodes CASSLGLAGGPFRGDF.

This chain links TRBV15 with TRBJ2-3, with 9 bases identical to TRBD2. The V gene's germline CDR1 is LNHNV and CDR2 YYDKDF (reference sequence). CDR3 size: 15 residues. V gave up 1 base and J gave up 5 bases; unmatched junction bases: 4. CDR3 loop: CATSRVAGVIDTQYF. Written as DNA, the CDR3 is TGTGCCACCAGCAGAGTAGCGGGAGTTATAGATACGCAGTATTTT.

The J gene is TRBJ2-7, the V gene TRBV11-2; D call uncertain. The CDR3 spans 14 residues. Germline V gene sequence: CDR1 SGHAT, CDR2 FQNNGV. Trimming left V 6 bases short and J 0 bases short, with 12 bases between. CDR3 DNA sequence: TGTGCCAGCAGTCCAGACGGGTACTCCTACGAGCAGTACTTC. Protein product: CASSPDGYSYEQYF.

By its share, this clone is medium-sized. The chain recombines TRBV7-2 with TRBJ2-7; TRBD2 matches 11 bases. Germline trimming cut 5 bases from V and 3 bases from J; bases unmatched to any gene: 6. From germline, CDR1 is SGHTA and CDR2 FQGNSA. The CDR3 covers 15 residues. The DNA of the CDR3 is TGTGCCAGCAGCATTAGCGGGAGGGCCGACTACGAGCAGTACTTC. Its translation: CASSISGRADYEQYF.

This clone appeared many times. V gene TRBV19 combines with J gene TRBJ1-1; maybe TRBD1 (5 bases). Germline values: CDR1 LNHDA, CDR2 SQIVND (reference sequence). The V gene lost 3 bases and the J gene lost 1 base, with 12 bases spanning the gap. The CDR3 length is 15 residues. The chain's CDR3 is CASSIGLQGNTEAFF. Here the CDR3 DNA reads TGTGCCAGTAGTATCGGGCTTCAGGGGAACACTGAAGCTTTCTTT.

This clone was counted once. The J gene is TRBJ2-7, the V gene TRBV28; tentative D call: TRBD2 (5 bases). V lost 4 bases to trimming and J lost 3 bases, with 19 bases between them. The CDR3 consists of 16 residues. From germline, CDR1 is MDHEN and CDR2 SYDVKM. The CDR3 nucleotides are TGTGCCAGCAGTTCCTCCCCACCGGGATTCGGCTACGAGCAGTACTTC. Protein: CASSSSPPGFGYEQYF.

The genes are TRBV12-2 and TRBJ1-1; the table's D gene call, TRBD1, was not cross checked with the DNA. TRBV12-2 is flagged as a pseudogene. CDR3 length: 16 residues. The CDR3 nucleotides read TGTGCAAGTCGCTTAGTGGACAGGGAGGAATGCACTGAAGCTTTCTTT. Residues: CASRLVDREECTEAFF.

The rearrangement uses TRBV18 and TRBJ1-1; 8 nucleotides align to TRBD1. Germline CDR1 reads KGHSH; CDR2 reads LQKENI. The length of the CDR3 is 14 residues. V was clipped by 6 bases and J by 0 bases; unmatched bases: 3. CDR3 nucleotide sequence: TGTGCCAGCTCGAGACAGGGGATGAACACTGAAGCTTTCTTT. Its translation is CASSRQGMNTEAFF. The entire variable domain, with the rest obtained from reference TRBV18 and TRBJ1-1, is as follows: NAGVMQNPRHLVRRRGQEARLRCSPMKGHSHVYWYRQLPEEGLKFMVYLQKENIIDESGMPKERFSAEFPKEGPSILRIQQVVRGDSAAYFCASSRQGMNTEAFFGQGTRLTVV.

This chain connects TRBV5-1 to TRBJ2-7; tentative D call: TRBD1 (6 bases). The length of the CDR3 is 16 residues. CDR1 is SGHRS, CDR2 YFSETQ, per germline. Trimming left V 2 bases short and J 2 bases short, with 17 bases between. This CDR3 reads CASSFAEGTRTYEQYF. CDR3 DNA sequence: TGCGCCAGCAGCTTTGCAGAAGGGACAAGGACCTACGAGCAGTACTTC.

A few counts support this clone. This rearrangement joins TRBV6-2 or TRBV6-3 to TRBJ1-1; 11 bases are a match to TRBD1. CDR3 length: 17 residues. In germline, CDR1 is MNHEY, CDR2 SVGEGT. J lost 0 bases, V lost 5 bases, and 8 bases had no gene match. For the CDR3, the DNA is TGTGCCAGCAGTCGGGACAGGGGGGATCTCATGAACACTGAAGCTTTCTTT. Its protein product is CASSRDRGDLMNTEAFF.

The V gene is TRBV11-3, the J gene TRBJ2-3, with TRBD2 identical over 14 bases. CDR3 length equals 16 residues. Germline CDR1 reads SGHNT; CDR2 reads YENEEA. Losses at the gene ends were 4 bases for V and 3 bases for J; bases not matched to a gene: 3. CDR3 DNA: TGTGCCAGCAGCTCGGGGACTAGCGGGAGAACAGATACGCAGTATTTT. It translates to CASSSGTSGRTDTQYF.

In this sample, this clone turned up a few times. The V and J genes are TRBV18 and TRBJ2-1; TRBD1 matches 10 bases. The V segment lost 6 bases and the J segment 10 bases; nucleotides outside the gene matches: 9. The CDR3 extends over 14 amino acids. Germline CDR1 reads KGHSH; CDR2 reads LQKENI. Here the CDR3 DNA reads TGTGCCAGCTCCCCGCGACAGGGGGCATGGGAGCAGTTCTTC. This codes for CASSPRQGAWEQFF.

CDR3 region: CASYDRQGADTQYF. In DNA form, the CDR3 reads TGCGCCAGCTACGACCGACAGGGAGCAGATACGCAGTATTTT. V gene TRBV5-1 combines with J gene TRBJ2-3; 7 bases fit TRBD1. The CDR3 runs 14 residues. Germline-derived CDR1 and CDR2 are SGHRS and YFSETQ. The V and J ends lost 7 bases and 4 bases, in that order; junction bases with no gene match: 9.

The CDR3: CASSQERAGYTEAFF. The CDR3 region has the DNA TGTGCCAGCAGCCAAGAAAGAGCGGGGTACACTGAAGCTTTCTTT. The chain joins TRBV14 to TRBJ1-1, with unresolved D. The germline V gene encodes CDR1 SGHDN and CDR2 FVKESK. Trimming cost V 0 bases and J 3 bases, with 11 bases left between them. The length of the CDR3 is 15 residues.

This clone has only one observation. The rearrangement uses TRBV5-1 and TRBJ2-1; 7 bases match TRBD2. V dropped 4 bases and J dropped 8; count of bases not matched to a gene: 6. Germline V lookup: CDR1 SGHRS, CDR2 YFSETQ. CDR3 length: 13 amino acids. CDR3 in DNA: TGCGCCAGCAGCCCGACTAGCAGGGATGAGCAGTTCTTC. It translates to CASSPTSRDEQFF.

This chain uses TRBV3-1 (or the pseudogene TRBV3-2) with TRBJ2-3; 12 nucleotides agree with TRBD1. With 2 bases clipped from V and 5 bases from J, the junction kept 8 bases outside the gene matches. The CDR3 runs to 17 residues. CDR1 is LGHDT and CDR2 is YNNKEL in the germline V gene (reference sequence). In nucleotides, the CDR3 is TGTGCCAGCAGCCAACTAGGGACAGGGGGCGAAGGAGATACGCAGTATTTT. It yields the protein CASSQLGTGGEGDTQYF.

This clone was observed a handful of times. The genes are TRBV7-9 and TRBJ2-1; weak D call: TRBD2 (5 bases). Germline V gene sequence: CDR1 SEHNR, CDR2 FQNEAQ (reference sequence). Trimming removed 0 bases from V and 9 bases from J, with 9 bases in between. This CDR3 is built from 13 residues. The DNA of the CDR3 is TGTGCCAGCAGCTTAGCGTCAGGAGGTGAGCAGTTCTTC. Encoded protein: CASSLASGGEQFF.

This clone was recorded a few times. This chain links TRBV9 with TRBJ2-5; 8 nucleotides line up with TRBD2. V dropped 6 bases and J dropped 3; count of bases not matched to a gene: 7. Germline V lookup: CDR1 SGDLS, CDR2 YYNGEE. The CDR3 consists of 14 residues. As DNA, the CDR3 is TGTGCCAGCAATCGAGCGGGAGTAAAAGAGACCCAGTACTTC. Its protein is CASNRAGVKETQYF.

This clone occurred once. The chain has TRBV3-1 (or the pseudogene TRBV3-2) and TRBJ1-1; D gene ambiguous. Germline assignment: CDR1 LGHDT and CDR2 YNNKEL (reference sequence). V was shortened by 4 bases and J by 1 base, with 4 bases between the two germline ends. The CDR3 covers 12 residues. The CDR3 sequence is CASSLKNTEAFF. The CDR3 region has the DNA TGTGCCAGCAGCCTCAAGAACACTGAAGCTTTCTTT.

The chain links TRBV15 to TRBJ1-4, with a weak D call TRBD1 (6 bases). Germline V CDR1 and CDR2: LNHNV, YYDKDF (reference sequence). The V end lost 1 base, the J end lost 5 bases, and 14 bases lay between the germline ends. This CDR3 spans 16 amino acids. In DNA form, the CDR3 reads TGTGCCACCAGCAGAGGCTACAGGGAGGGCAATGAAAAACTGTTTTTT. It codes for CATSRGYREGNEKLFF. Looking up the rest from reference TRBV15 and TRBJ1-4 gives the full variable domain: DAMVIQNPRYQVTQFGKPVTLSCSQTLNHNVMYWYQQKSSQAPKLLFHYYDKDFNNEADTPDNFQSRRPNTSFCFLDIRSPGLGDTAMYLCATSRGYREGNEKLFFGSGTQLSVL.

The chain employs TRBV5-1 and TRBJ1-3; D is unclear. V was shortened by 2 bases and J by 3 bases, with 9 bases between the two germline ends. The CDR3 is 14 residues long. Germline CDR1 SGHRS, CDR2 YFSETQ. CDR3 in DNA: TGCGCCAGCAGCTTCGGTACTGGTGGAAACACCATATATTTT. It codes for CASSFGTGGNTIYF.

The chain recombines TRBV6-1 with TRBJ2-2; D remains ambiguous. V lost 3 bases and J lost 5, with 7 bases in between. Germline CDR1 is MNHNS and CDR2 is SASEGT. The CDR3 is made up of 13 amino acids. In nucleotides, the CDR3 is TGTGCCAGCAGTGATCGGGTAACCGGGGAGCTGTTTTTT. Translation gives CASSDRVTGELFF.

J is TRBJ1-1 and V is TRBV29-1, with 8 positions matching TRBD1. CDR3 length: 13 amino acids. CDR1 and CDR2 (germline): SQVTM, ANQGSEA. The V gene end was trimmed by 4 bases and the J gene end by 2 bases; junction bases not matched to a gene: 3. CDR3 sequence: CSVGAGGNTEAFF. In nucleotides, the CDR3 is TGCAGCGTTGGGGCAGGGGGCAACACTGAAGCTTTCTTT.

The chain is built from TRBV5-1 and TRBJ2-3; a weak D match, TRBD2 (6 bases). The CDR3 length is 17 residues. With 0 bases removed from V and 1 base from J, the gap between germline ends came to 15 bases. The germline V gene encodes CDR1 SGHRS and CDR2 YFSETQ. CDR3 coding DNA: TGCGCCAGCAGCTTGGCCCAGGTAGCGGACGGCACAGATACGCAGTATTTT. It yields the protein CASSLAQVADGTDTQYF.

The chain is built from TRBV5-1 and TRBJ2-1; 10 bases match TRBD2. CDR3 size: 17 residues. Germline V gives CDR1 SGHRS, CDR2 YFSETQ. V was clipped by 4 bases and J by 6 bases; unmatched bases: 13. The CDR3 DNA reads TGCGCCAGCAGCCTTCCGGCGGGACTAGCGCAAGGCAATGAGCAGTTCTTC. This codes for CASSLPAGLAQGNEQFF.

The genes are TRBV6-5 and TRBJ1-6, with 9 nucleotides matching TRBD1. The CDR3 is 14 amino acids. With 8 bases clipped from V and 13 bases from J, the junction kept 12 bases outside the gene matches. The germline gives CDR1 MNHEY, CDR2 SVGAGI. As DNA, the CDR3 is TGTGCCAGCCAAGGGGACAGGGTAAACTTCCCCCTCCACTTT. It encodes CASQGDRVNFPLHF.

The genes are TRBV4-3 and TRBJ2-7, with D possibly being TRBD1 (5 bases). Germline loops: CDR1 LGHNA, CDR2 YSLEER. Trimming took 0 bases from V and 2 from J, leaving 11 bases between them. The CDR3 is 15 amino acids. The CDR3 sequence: CASSQEVSRAYEQYF. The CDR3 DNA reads TGCGCCAGCAGCCAAGAGGTCAGCAGGGCCTACGAGCAGTACTTC.

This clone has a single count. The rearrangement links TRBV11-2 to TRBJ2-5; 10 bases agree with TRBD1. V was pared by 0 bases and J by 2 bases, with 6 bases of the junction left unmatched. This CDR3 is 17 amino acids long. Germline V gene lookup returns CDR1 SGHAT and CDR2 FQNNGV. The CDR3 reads CASSLDSGQGGQETQYF. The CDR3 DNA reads TGTGCCAGCAGCTTAGACTCCGGACAGGGGGGACAAGAGACCCAGTACTTC.

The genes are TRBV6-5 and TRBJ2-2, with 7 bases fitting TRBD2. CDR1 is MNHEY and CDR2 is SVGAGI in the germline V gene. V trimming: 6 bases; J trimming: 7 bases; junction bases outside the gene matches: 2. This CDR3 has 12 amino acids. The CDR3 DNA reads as TGTGCCAGCAGCCAGCGGGGCGGGGAGCTGTTTTTT. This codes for CASSQRGGELFF.